The 24 T cell receptor delta chains in this list originate from one sample, sequenced in a study of γδ T cells in repeated Plasmodium falciparum infection. Bulk repertoires came from Vgamma9/Vdelta2+ or Vdelta2-negative gammadelta T cells flow-sorted from PBMC. TCRdb processed the multiplex PCR reads again with the CATT caller. The repertoire has approximately 60,000 delta-chain clones, about 1.5% of them found once; the top ten carry 15%. The sequenced material came from gamma-delta T cells from blood. These TCRs come from a pool of human donors (malaria-infected and uninfected, not separated).

This clone was seen many times. The chain has TRDV2 and TRDJ1; D might be TRDD3 (6 bases). Here the J gene was assigned by germline matching of the DNA, as TCRdb has none. This CDR3 is 15 amino acids long. Germline V gives CDR1 GEAIGNYY, CDR2 EKD. The V end lost 3 bases, the J end lost 9 bases, and 22 bases lay between the germline ends. This CDR3 reads CACDPGGGDPDQLIF. In DNA, the CDR3 is TGTGCCTGTGACCCGGGGGGGGGGGACCCTGATCAACTCATCTTT.

By sample share, this clone is medium-sized. The same CDR3 arises from other DNA sequences in this sample as well. The chain couples TRDV1 to TRDJ1, with 10 bases matching TRDD3. The germline V gene encodes CDR1 TSWWSYY and CDR2 QGS. V gave up 6 bases and J gave up 1 base; unmatched junction bases: 23. The CDR3 covers 21 residues. CDR3 in amino acids: CALGPLQPSILLGDATDKLIF. CDR3 nucleotide sequence: TGTGCTCTTGGTCCCCTCCAACCCTCCATCCTACTGGGGGATGCCACCGATAAACTCATCTTT.

This clone was found a few times. TCRdb attributes to this sequence the protein of a much larger clone, which differs from the DNA translation at residue 13; a read error is likely, and the protein displayed is translated from the DNA. The rearrangement joins TRDV3 to TRDJ1; possible D gene TRDD3, 8 bases. Trimming took off 1 base at V and 0 bases at J, with 42 bases between the two ends. The V gene's germline CDR1 is TVYSNPD and CDR2 GDNSRS (reference sequence). The CDR3 has 24 amino acids. The CDR3: CAFKESGLPHVIRGITFNTDKLIF. CDR3 sequence (DNA): TGTGCCTTTAAAGAGTCCGGCCTTCCTCACGTCATCCGGGGGATAACCTTCAACACCGATAAACTCATCTTT.

To note about this clone: A single base is all that separates this from a far larger clone, so a read error is likely. Other DNA sequences in this sample translate to the same CDR3. This rearrangement joins TRDV3 to TRDJ1; 9 nucleotides agree with TRDD3. CDR1 is TVYSNPD and CDR2 is GDNSRS in the germline V gene (reference sequence). The CDR3 loop spans 25 amino acids. This chain's CDR3 is CALNRWSLLGDHPHAQTSYTDKLIF. DNA of the CDR3: TGCGCCCTCAACCGGTGGAGTTTACTGGGGGACCATCCTCATGCGCAGACCTCGTACACCGATAAACTCATCTTT. Drawing the rest from reference TRDV3 and TRDJ1, the complete variable domain is CDKVTQSSPDQTVASGSEVVLLCTYDTVYSNPDLFWYRIRPDYSFQFVFYGDNSRSEGADFTQGRFSVKHILTQKAFHLVISPVRTEDSATYYCALNRWSLLGDHPHAQTSYTDKLIFGKGTRVTVEP.

A few counts support this clone. This DNA translates differently at residue 20 from the TCRdb protein, which is that of a much larger clone; a read error is likely, and the protein shown is the DNA's own translation. V and J are TRDV1 and TRDJ1; 8 nucleotides align to TRDD3. The CDR3 is 21 amino acids. Germline V gene data show CDR1 as TSWWSYY and CDR2 as QGS. Here the CDR3 DNA reads TGTGCTCTTGGGGACCCCCTTCCAACATTACTGGGGGTTTTACTCACCGATAAACTCACCTTT. This translates into CALGDPLPTLLGVLLTDKLTF.

Remarks on this clone: TCRdb attributes to this sequence the protein of a much larger clone, which differs from the DNA translation at residue 9; a read error is likely, and the protein displayed is translated from the DNA. The rearrangement links TRDV2 to TRDJ1; 10 bases agree with TRDD3. TCRdb lists no J gene, so it was determined here by aligning the DNA to germline. V shed 0 bases, J shed 1 base, and the junction held 25 bases outside the gene matches. The germline gives CDR1 GEAIGNYY, CDR2 EKD. This CDR3 contains 23 residues. The CDR3 sequence: CACDTVGSGVKGGYAAATDKLIF. CDR3 DNA: TGTGCCTGTGACACCGTTGGTAGCGGGGTAAAAGGGGGATACGCAGCCGCCACCGATAAACTCATCTTT.

Remarks on this clone: TCRdb's protein for this DNA is that of a much larger clone and differs from the translation at residue 10, likely a read error; the protein shown is the DNA translation. The rearrangement uses TRDV3 and TRDJ1, with 10 bases fitting TRDD3. With 1 base clipped from V and 4 bases from J, the junction kept 27 bases outside the gene matches. CDR1 and CDR2 from the germline V gene are TVYSNPD and GDNSRS (reference sequence). The CDR3 totals 21 residues. The CDR3 coding sequence is TGTGCCTTTATTGCCCGCCTATTCCTCTTTGGGGGATACATAATAAGCGATAAACTCATCTTT. It yields the protein CAFIARLFLFGGYIISDKLIF.

A few counts support this clone. A read error likely explains this, since a far larger clone differs by one base. Other DNA sequences of this sample code for an identical CDR3. The V and J genes are TRDV1 and TRDJ1, with 13 bases matching TRDD3. The J gene is absent in TCRdb and was assigned here via DNA matching to germline. CDR3 length: 21 amino acids. The V segment lost 9 bases and the J segment 5 bases; nucleotides outside the gene matches: 27. The germline CDR1 and CDR2 sequences are TSWWSYY and QGS. CDR3 nucleotides: TGTGCTCTGCGGGTCCTTCCTACAATAATAACTGGGGGATACGCAACTGATAAACTCATCTTT. This sequence encodes CALRVLPTIITGGYATDKLIF.

A note on this clone: A far larger clone is just one base off, so this is likely a read error. In the same sample, other DNA sequences code for this CDR3. The V gene is TRDV1, the J gene TRDJ1; a possible D gene is TRDD2 (6 bases). TCRdb is silent on the J gene; assignment here came from matching the DNA to germline. In germline, CDR1 is TSWWSYY, CDR2 QGS. The CDR3 runs 18 residues. The CDR3 protein is CALGEECEHGLPPGRLIF. CDR3 in DNA: TGCGCTCTTGGGGAAGAATGTGAGCATGGCCTTCCGCCTGGGCGACTCATCTTT.

This clone showed up many times. The V call is TRDV1, the J call TRDJ1, with 9 bases identical to TRDD2. The V gene's germline CDR1 is TSWWSYY and CDR2 QGS. V was clipped by 0 bases and J by 10 bases; unmatched bases: 36. This CDR3 comprises 24 residues. The CDR3 spells CALGELDLPTVPFWWGNRAGRLIF. CDR3 coding DNA: TGTGCTCTTGGGGAACTCGACCTTCCTACGGTACCCTTTTGGTGGGGGAATCGGGCCGGTAGACTCATCTTT.

At least ten counts were recorded for this clone. The TCRdb protein comes from a much larger clone and disagrees with this DNA's translation at residue 8, likely due to a read error; the protein given here is derived from the DNA. The chain employs TRDV1 and TRDJ3; tentatively, D is TRDD3 (5 bases). The CDR3 totals 17 residues. Germline V CDR1 and CDR2: TSWWSYY, QGS. Trimming took 4 bases from V and 2 from J, leaving 12 bases between them. The CDR3 sequence is CALGVNHWPWDTRQMFF. The CDR3 nucleotides read TGTGCTCTTGGGGTAAACCACTGGCCCTGGGACACCCGACAGATGTTTTTC.

This clone was counted between two and nine times. A read error may be the cause here, since a much bigger clone is one base away. This chain joins TRDV1 and TRDJ1; possible D gene TRDD3, 6 bases. The germline gives CDR1 TSWWSYY, CDR2 QGS. Trimming cost V 0 bases and J 9 bases, with 20 bases left between them. The CDR3 is 16 amino acids. This CDR3 is CALGELICWGPKELIF. CDR3 bases: TGTGCTCTTGGGGAACTAATCTGTTGGGGGCCTAAGGAACTCATCTTT.

This clone was seen a handful of times. For this DNA, TCRdb reports the protein of a much larger clone, which diverges at residue 19, most likely from a read error; the protein presented here is translated directly from the DNA. The J gene is TRDJ1, the V gene TRDV1; possible D gene TRDD3, 6 bases. TCRdb records no J gene; here it was assigned by comparing the DNA to germline. Germline V gives CDR1 TSWWSYY, CDR2 QGS. The CDR3 is made up of 22 amino acids. This CDR3 reads CALNNLREASWSGDGGTDELIF. The CDR3 nucleotides are TGTGCTCTTAACAATTTAAGGGAGGCCTCCTGGAGCGGGGATGGAGGGACCGATGAACTCATCTTT.

This clone is medium-sized. The chain combines TRDV1 with TRDJ1, with a possible D match to TRDD2 (5 bases). Looked up from germline, CDR1 is TSWWSYY and CDR2 is QGS. The CDR3 consists of 15 residues. Trimming took off 7 bases at V and 0 bases at J, with 15 bases between the two ends. The CDR3 nucleotides are TGTGCTCTTGCCCGCCCTTCACATTACACCGATAAACTCATCTTT. Protein product: CALARPSHYTDKLIF.

This clone appeared a few times. For this DNA, TCRdb reports the protein of a much larger clone, which diverges at residue 6, most likely from a read error; the protein presented here is translated directly from the DNA. V usage is TRDV1 and J usage is TRDJ1; 11 bases are a match to TRDD3. CDR1 and CDR2 (germline): TSWWSYY, QGS. The trim removed 5 bases at V and 7 bases at J, leaving 33 bases unmatched. The CDR3 length is 23 residues. The CDR3 coding sequence is TGTGCTCTTGGGAGACTGACTACCTACTCAAGGATCTGGGGGATACACCAAGAGGGTAAACTCATCTTT. Protein sequence: CALGRLTTYSRIWGIHQEGKLIF.

This clone occurred a few times. With only one base between it and a far larger clone, this is likely a read error. Different DNA sequences within this sample yield the same CDR3. J is TRDJ1 and V is TRDV1, with 8 bases matching TRDD3. Matching the DNA to germline supplied the J gene, which TCRdb does not give. Germline CDR1 and CDR2: TSWWSYY and QGS. V shed 5 bases and J 0 bases; nucleotides not matched to a gene: 23. CDR3 length: 21 residues. The CDR3, as DNA: TGTGCTCTTGGGTCACGGTTAAAGGGACAACTACTGGGGGCATACACCGATAAACTCATCTTT. It is translated as CALGSRLKGQLLGAYTDKLIF.

This clone was found many times. TCRdb attributes to this sequence the protein of a much larger clone, which differs from the DNA translation at residue 5; a read error is likely, and the protein displayed is translated from the DNA. V is TRDV1 and J is TRDJ1, with 13 bases matching TRDD3. The V segment lost 9 bases and the J segment 0 bases; nucleotides outside the gene matches: 22. This CDR3 is 21 amino acids long. Per the germline V gene, CDR1 is TSWWSYY and CDR2 is QGS. The CDR3 DNA is TGTGCTCTGCAGCCGGGGCCTCCGTTTACTGGGGGATACGCGTACACCGATAAACTCATCTTT. This sequence encodes CALQPGPPFTGGYAYTDKLIF.

This clone was counted only a few times. TCRdb's listed protein matches a much larger clone and diverges from this DNA's translation at residue 20, likely through a read error; the protein shown comes from the DNA. The J gene has no call, while the V gene is TRDV1; TRDD3 reflects the table's D call only, with no check against the DNA. Germline V gene sequence: CDR1 TSWWSYY, CDR2 QGS. The CDR3 spans 21 residues. This chain's CDR3 is CALGGCSYPSVILGDRLKLTF. DNA for the CDR3: TGTGCTCTTGGGGGCTGTTCCTACCCGTCCGTGATACTGGGGGACCGGCTTAAACTCACCTTT.

Details on this clone: The protein TCRdb gives is from a much larger clone and does not agree with this DNA's translation at residue 7, likely a read error; the protein shown here comes from the DNA. The rearrangement uses TRDV1 and TRDJ1; unclear D gene. This CDR3 region has 12 residues. From germline, CDR1 is TSWWSYY and CDR2 QGS. Trimming shortened V by 1 base and J by 10 bases, and 10 bases separated the two germline ends. CDR3 DNA sequence: TGTGCTCTTGGGGAACCCACTTTGACACTCATCTTT. This codes for CALGEPTLTLIF.

Worth noting for this clone: This is likely an artifact of a read error, given a far larger clone one base away. The same CDR3 arises from other DNA sequences in this sample as well. The gene calls are TRDV1 and TRDJ2, with 7 bases identical to TRDD3. Trimming took 3 bases from V and 7 from J; bases not matched to a gene: 23. The CDR3 contains 20 residues. From germline, CDR1 is TSWWSYY and CDR2 QGS. The CDR3 spells CALGEVTMTGDPGGGAQLFF. CDR3 DNA: TGTGCTCTTGGGGAGGTCACTATGACTGGGGATCCCGGCGGTGGAGCACAACTCTTCTTT.

About this clone itself: This DNA translates differently at residue 15 from the TCRdb protein, which is that of a much larger clone; a read error is likely, and the protein shown is the DNA's own translation. The V gene is TRDV1, the J gene TRDJ1, with D maybe TRDD3 (5 bases). Trimming cost V 1 base and J 2 bases, with 32 bases left between them. The CDR3 length is 22 residues. From germline, CDR1 is TSWWSYY and CDR2 QGS. CDR3: CALGEQPYAGALVVRDTDKLIF. Written as DNA, the CDR3 is TGTGCTCTTGGGGAACAGCCTTACGCTGGTGCTTTAGTAGTGAGGGATACCGATAAACTCATCTTT.

This clone has only a few counts. TCRdb's protein for this DNA is that of a much larger clone and differs from the translation at residue 20, likely a read error; the protein shown is the DNA translation. The CDR3 DNA sequence: TGTGCTTATAGTAGCTTTTCGACCTTCCTCCAATACCCGTACTGGGGGATCCGAGCCGCCGATAAACTCATCTTT. Protein sequence: CAYSSFSTFLQYPYWGIRAADKLIF. The chain carries TRAV38-2/DV8 and TRDJ1; TRDD3 aligns across 10 bases. Germline-derived CDR1 and CDR2 are TSESDYY and QEAYKQQN. The length of the CDR3 is 25 residues. With 5 bases clipped from V and 3 bases from J, the junction kept 37 bases outside the gene matches.

This clone has more than one count but fewer than ten. A read error is the likely source, as a far larger clone sits one nucleotide away. The sample holds other DNA sequences that translate to the same CDR3. The V and J genes are TRDV1 and TRDJ1, with D perhaps matching TRDD3 (5 bases). The germline V gene has CDR1 TSWWSYY and CDR2 QGS. The ends were cut back, 1 base at V and 2 bases at J, with 29 bases in the middle. The CDR3 has 21 amino acids. The CDR3 DNA follows: TGTGCTCTTGGGGAACAGGCTTTCAATTGGCTGCTGGGTGATACAACCGATAAACTCATCTTT. Translated, it gives CALGEQAFNWLLGDTTDKLIF.

This clone was seen more than once but under ten times. This DNA's translation and the protein TCRdb lists, from a much larger clone, do not match at residue 15, likely due to a read error; the protein shown is translated from the DNA. V is TRDV1 and J is TRDJ3; tentative D call: TRDD3 (7 bases). Germline CDR1 TSWWSYY, CDR2 QGS. Trimming pared 0 bases from V and 0 bases from J, leaving 36 bases between. The CDR3 covers 27 residues. The CDR3 protein is CALGELPTWRPLSTEGYYSWDTRQMFF. The CDR3 nucleotides are TGTGCTCTTGGGGAACTTCCTACGTGGCGGCCCCTAAGTACTGAGGGATACTACTCCTGGGACACCCGACAGATGTTTTTC.